These 11 T cell receptor beta chains were all obtained from the same sample, sequenced in a study of blood T cell repertoires in COVID-19. Only in-frame clones appear in the TCRdb table, and some are missing; sequencing was by immunoSEQ multiplex PCR. Of around 130,000 clones in the sample, 75% to 85% are singletons; the top ten hold 9.5% to 13%. The source material was peripheral blood. The source is a human donor in a cohort sampled during active COVID-19.

V is TRBV5-1 and J is TRBJ1-6; no definite D call. CDR3 length: 13 amino acids. Germline V gene data show CDR1 as SGHRS and CDR2 as YFSETQ. V shed 0 bases and J shed 8 bases, with 6 bases lying between them. DNA of the CDR3: TGCGCCAGCAGCTTGGGGAGGGATTCACCCCTCCACTTT. This encodes CASSLGRDSPLHF.

The chain combines TRBV3-1 (or the pseudogene TRBV3-2) with TRBJ1-5; 10 nucleotides agree with TRBD1. J was trimmed by 5 bases and V by 5 bases; bases with no gene match: 9. In germline, CDR1 is LGHDT, CDR2 YNNKEL (reference sequence). CDR3 size: 16 residues. The CDR3 loop is CASSNRDRGRHQPQHF. The CDR3 coding sequence is TGTGCCAGCAGCAACCGGGACAGGGGACGTCATCAGCCCCAGCATTTT.

J is TRBJ2-1 and V is TRBV7-2; weak D call: TRBD1 (6 bases). Germline V gene sequence: CDR1 SGHTA, CDR2 FQGNSA. The V end was cut by 5 bases, the J end by 5 bases, with 13 bases between. CDR3 length: 14 amino acids. The DNA of the CDR3 is TGTGCCAGCAGCCCGGGGACACCGAACAATGAGCAGTTCTTC. It is translated as CASSPGTPNNEQFF.

This clone occurred once. This rearrangement joins TRBV6-5 to TRBJ1-4; the D gene is possibly TRBD1 (5 bases). There are 13 residues in the CDR3. Germline CDR1 is MNHEY and CDR2 is SVGAGI. With 10 bases removed from V and 0 bases from J, the gap between germline ends came to 9 bases. CDR3: CAIQGSTNEKLFF. CDR3 DNA sequence: TGTGCCATCCAGGGTTCAACTAATGAAAAACTGTTTTTT.

To note about this clone: The identical CDR3 is also encoded by other nucleotide sequences in the sample. The chain uses TRBV5-1 and TRBJ2-7; 9 bases match TRBD2. The CDR3 runs to 14 residues. V was clipped by 3 bases and J by 2 bases; unmatched bases: 3. Germline lookup yields CDR1 SGHRS and CDR2 YFSETQ. This CDR3 reads CASSSGTSPYEQYF. The CDR3 DNA sequence: TGCGCCAGCAGCTCCGGGACTAGCCCCTACGAGCAGTACTTC.

This clone appeared once. This chain links TRBV10-3 with TRBJ1-1; D might be TRBD1 (6 bases). The V and J ends lost 5 bases and 3 bases respectively, with 16 bases between them. Per germline, CDR1 ENHRY and CDR2 SYGVKD. The CDR3 is 15 residues long. CDR3 in DNA: TGTGCCATCAGTACGCTACAGGGTTCGTACACTGAAGCTTTCTTT. Protein product: CAISTLQGSYTEAFF.

This clone was seen more than once but under ten times. Different DNA sequences within this sample yield the same CDR3. The chain uses TRBV5-1 and TRBJ2-2, with D possibly matching TRBD1 (6 bases). This CDR3 is built from 14 residues. Trimming cost V 5 bases and J 2 bases, with 10 bases left between them. CDR1 SGHRS and CDR2 YFSETQ come from the germline V gene. Here the CDR3 DNA reads TGCGCCAGCAGACAGGGCCCTAACACCGGGGAGCTGTTTTTT. Translation: CASRQGPNTGELFF.

The V call is TRBV2, the J call TRBJ2-1; the D is unclear. The germline CDR1 and CDR2 sequences are SNHLY and FYNNEI. The CDR3 has 13 residues. Trimming took off 2 bases at V and 2 bases at J, with 4 bases between the two ends. CDR3 sequence: CASSEYAYNEQFF. The DNA of the CDR3 is TGTGCCAGCAGTGAATATGCCTACAATGAGCAGTTCTTC.

This clone was seen more than once but under ten times. V and J are TRBV19 and TRBJ1-5, with D uncertain. V was trimmed by 7 bases and J by 0 bases, leaving 13 bases between them. The CDR3 extends over 15 amino acids. Germline values: CDR1 LNHDA, CDR2 SQIVND (reference sequence). CDR3: CASTVSGNSNQPQHF. The DNA for the CDR3 is TGTGCCAGTACGGTTTCCGGTAATAGCAATCAGCCCCAGCATTTT.

The chain joins TRBV2 to TRBJ1-3, with 7 bases identical to TRBD1. V shed 4 bases and J 4 bases; nucleotides not matched to a gene: 7. Looked up from germline, CDR1 is SNHLY and CDR2 is FYNNEI. The CDR3 is made up of 15 amino acids. CDR3 in amino acids: CASSGQGTIGNTIYF. CDR3 coding DNA: TGTGCCAGCAGTGGACAGGGTACAATCGGAAACACCATATATTTT.

This chain links TRBV5-4 with TRBJ2-3, with 9 bases that match TRBD2. After removal of 4 bases from V and 10 bases from J, the junction contained 10 bases not matched to a gene. Germline V gene data show CDR1 as SGHNT and CDR2 as YYREEE (reference sequence). The CDR3 is 14 residues long. The CDR3 is CASSLALAGSPQYF. The CDR3 DNA is TGTGCCAGCAGCCTAGCCCTAGCGGGGAGTCCGCAGTATTTT. The complete variable domain, with remaining parts taken from reference TRBV5-4 and TRBJ2-3, reads ETGVTQSPTHLIKTRGQQVTLRCSSQSGHNTVSWYQQALGQGPQFIFQYYREEENGRGNFPPRFSGLQFPNYSSELNVNALELDDSALYLCASSLALAGSPQYFGPGTRLTVL.